This T cell receptor (beta chain) was identified in a study of early stage breast cancer tumors. Study overall: Eight ER+/PR+/HER2- tumors were invasive ductal; four were invasive lobular. Each sample averaged about 9.4-fold read coverage.

Blood replicates held 0.5 ug DNA, tumor or normal breast roughly 1.5 ug, two each. The repertoire was sequenced with immunoSEQ multiplex PCR; TCRdb's copy has only in-frame clones and lacks some. Among tens of thousands of clones listed, just under 75% were seen once. The CDR3 covers 13 residues. The germline V and J ends were trimmed by 0 bases and 11 bases, with 13 bases remaining between them. Germline V lookup: CDR1 LNHDA, CDR2 SQIVND (reference sequence). Specimen: blood. The chain joins TRBV19 to TRBJ1-1; D perhaps matches TRBD1 (5 bases). This sequence originates from a person aged 40-50 years with breast cancer. CDR3 sequence (DNA): TGTGCCAGTAGTATAGATGGGGGGAGAGCGGCTTTCTTT. As protein: CASSIDGGRAAFF.